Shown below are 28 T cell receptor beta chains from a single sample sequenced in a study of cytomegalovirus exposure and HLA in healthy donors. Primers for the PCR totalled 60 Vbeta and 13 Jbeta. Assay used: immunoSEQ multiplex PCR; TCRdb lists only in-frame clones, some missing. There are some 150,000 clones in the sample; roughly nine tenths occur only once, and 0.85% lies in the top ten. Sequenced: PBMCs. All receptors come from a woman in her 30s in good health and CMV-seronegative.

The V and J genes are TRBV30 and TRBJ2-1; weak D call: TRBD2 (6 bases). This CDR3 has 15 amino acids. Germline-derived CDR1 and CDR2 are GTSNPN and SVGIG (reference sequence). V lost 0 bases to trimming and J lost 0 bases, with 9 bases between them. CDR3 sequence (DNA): TGTGCCTGGAGTGTCGGCGGGAACTCCTACAATGAGCAGTTCTTC. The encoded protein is CAWSVGGNSYNEQFF.

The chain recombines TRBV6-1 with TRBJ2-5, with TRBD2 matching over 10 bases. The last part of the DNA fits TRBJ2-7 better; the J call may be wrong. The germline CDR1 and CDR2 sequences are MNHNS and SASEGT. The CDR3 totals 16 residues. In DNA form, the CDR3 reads TGTGCCAGCAGTGAATGGGGGCTAGCGGGAGACTACGAGCAGTACTTC. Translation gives CASSEWGLAGDYEQYF.

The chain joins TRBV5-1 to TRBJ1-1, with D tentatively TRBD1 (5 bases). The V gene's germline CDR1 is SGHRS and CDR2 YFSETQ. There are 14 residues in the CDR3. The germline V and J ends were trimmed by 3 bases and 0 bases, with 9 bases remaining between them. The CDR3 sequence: CASSYGGMNTEAFF. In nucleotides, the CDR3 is TGCGCCAGCAGCTACGGGGGAATGAACACTGAAGCTTTCTTT.

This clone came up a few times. CDR3 sequence (DNA): TGCGCCAGCAGCCACCAACAGGCAAGGACTGAAGCTTTCTTT. Its translation is CASSHQQARTEAFF. The rearrangement links TRBV4-1 to TRBJ1-1; D is perhaps TRBD1 (5 bases). CDR3 length equals 14 residues. V dropped 3 bases and J dropped 5 bases, with 13 bases sitting between them. The germline gives CDR1 MGHRA, CDR2 YSYEKL.

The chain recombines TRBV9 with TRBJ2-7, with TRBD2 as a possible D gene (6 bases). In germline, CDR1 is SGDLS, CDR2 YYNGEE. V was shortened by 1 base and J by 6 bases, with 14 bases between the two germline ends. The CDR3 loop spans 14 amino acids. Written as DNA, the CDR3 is TGTGCCAGCAGCGTATCGGGAGAAGCTGGCGAGCAGTACTTC. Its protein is CASSVSGEAGEQYF.

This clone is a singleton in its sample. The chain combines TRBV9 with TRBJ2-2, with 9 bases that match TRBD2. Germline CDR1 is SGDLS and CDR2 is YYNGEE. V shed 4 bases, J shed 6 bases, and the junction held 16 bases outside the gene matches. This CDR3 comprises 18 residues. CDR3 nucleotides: TGTGCCAGCAGCTGGAGGGGGCTAGCGGGAACTTGGGCCGGGGAGCTGTTTTTT. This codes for CASSWRGLAGTWAGELFF.

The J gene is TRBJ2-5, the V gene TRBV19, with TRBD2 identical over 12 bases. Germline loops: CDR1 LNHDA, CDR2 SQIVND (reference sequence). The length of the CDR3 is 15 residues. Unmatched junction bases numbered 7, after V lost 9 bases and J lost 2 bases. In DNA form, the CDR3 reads TGTGCCAGCCGACTAGCGGGGGACAATCAAGAGACCCAGTACTTC. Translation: CASRLAGDNQETQYF.

CDR3 nucleotide sequence: TGTGCCAGCAGCCTCGTGCGACTAGTCCAGTTCTTC. This codes for CASSLVRLVQFF. This rearrangement joins TRBV7-2 to TRBJ2-1; weak D call: TRBD2 (6 bases). The CDR3 has 12 residues. V lost 5 bases and J 13 bases, leaving 15 bases between the germline ends. Germline V gene lookup returns CDR1 SGHTA and CDR2 FQGNSA.

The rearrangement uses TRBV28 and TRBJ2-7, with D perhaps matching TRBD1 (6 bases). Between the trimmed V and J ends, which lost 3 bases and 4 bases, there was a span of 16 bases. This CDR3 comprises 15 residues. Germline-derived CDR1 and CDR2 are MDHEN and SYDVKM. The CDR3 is CASSFGGGGKYEQYF. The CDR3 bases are TGTGCCAGCAGTTTCGGAGGTGGGGGCAAGTACGAGCAGTACTTC.

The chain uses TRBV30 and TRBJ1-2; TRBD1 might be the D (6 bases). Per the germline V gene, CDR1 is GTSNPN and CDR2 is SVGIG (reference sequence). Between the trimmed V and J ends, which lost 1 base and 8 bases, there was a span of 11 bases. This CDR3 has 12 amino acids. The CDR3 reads CAWSAGQRGYTF. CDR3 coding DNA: TGTGCCTGGAGTGCCGGACAGAGGGGCTACACCTTC. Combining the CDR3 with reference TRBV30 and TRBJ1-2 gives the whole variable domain SQTIHQWPATLVQPVGSPLSLECTVEGTSNPNLYWYRQAAGRGLQLLFYSVGIGQISSEVPQNLSASRPQDRQFILSSKKLLLSDSGFYLCAWSAGQRGYTFGSGTRLTVV.

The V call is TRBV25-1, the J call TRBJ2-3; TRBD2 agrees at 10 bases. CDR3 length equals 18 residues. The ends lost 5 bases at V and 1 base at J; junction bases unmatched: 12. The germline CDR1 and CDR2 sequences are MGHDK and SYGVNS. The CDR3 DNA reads TGTGCCAGCAGTCTTCCCGGGCCTCTAGCGGGGGGCACAGATACGCAGTATTTT. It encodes CASSLPGPLAGGTDTQYF.

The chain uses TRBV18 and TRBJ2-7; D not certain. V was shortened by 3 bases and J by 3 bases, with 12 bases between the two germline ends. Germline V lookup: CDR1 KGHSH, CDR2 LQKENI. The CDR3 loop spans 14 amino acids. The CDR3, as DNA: TGTGCCAGCTCACCTTGGGCAGACCACTACGAGCAGTACTTC. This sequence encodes CASSPWADHYEQYF.

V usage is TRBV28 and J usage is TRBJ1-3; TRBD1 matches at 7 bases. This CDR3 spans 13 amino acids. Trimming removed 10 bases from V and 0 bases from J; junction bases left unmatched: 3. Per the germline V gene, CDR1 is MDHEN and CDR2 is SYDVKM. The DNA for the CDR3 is TGTGCCACCAGGACAGGCTCTGGAAACACCATATATTTT. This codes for CATRTGSGNTIYF. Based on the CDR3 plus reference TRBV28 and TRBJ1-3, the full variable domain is DVKVTQSSRYLVKRTGEKVFLECVQDMDHENMFWYRQDPGLGLRLIYFSYDVKMKEKGDIPEGYSVSREKKERFSLILESASTNQTSMYLCATRTGSGNTIYFGEGSWLTVV.

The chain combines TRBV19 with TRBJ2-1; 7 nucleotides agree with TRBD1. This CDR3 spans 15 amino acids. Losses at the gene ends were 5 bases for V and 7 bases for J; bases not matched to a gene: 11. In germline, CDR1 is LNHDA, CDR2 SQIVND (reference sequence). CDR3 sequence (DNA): TGTGCCAGTAGTCCGACAGGGTCGAGATCGAATGAGCAGTTCTTC. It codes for CASSPTGSRSNEQFF.

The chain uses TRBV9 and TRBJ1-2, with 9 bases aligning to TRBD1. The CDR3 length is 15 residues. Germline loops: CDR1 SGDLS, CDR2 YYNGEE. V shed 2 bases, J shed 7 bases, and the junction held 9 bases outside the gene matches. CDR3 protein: CASSVRDREIGGYTF. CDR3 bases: TGTGCCAGCAGCGTCCGGGACAGGGAGATCGGTGGCTACACCTTC.

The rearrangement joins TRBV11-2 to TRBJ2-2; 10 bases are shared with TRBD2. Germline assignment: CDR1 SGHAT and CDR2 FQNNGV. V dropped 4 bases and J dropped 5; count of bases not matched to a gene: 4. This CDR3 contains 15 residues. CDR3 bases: TGTGCCAGCAGCTCAGGGACTAGCGAAACCGGGGAGCTGTTTTTT. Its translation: CASSSGTSETGELFF.

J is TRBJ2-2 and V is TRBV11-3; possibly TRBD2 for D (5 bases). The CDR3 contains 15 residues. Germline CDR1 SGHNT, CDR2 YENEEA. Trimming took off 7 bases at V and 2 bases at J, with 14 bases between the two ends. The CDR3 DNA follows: TGTGCCAGCACCCCGGGAAGGACTAACACCGGGGAGCTGTTTTTT. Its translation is CASTPGRTNTGELFF.

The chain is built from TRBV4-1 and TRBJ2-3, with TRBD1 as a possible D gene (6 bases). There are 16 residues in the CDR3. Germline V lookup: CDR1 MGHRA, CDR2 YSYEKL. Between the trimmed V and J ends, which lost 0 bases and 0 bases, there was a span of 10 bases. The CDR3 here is CASSQEGHTSTDTQYF. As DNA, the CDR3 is TGCGCCAGCAGCCAAGAGGGACATACTAGCACAGATACGCAGTATTTT.

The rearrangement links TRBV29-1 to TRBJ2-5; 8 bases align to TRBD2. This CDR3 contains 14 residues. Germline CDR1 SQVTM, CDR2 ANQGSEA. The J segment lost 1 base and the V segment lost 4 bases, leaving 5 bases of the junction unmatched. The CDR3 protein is CSVAVGGAQETQYF. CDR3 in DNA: TGCAGCGTTGCGGTCGGGGGGGCCCAAGAGACCCAGTACTTC.

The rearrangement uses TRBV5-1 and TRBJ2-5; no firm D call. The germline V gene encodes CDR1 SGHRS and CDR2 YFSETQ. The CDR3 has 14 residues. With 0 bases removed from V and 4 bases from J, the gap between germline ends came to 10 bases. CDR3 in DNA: TGCGCCAGCAGCTTGGGAGGCTTGGGAGAGACCCAGTACTTC. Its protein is CASSLGGLGETQYF.

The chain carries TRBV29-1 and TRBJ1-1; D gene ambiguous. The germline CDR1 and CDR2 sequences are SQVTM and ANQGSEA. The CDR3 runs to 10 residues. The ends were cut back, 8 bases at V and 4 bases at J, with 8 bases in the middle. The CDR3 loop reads CSTTSTEAFF. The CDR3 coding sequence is TGCAGCACAACCTCCACTGAAGCTTTCTTT.

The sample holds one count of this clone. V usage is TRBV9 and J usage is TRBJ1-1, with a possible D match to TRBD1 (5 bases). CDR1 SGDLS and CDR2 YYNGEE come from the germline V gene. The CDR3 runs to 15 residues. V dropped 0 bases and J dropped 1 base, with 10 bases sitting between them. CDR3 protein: CASSVGRGRNTEAFF. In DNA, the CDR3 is TGTGCCAGCAGCGTAGGGCGGGGGAGGAACACTGAAGCTTTCTTT.

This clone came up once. The CDR3 coding sequence is TGTGCCAGCAGTGAACGGGTTGGGTGGCAGGGGGCGGGTATTGATGGCTACACCTTC. It yields the protein CASSERVGWQGAGIDGYTF. The gene calls are TRBV2 and TRBJ1-2; 8 bases are shared with TRBD1. Germline-derived CDR1 and CDR2 are SNHLY and FYNNEI. This CDR3 region has 19 residues. Losses at the gene ends were 2 bases for V and 6 bases for J; bases not matched to a gene: 20.

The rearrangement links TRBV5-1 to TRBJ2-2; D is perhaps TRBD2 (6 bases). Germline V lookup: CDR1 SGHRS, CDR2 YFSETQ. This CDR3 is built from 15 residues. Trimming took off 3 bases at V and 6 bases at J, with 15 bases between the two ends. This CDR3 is CASSSDGGGAGELFF. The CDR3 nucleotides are TGCGCCAGCAGCTCCGACGGCGGAGGGGCCGGGGAGCTGTTTTTT.

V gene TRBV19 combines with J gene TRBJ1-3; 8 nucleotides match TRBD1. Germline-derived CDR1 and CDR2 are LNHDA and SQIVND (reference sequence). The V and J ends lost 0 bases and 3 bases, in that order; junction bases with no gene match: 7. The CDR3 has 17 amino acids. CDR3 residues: CASSIEPGQGDGNTIYF. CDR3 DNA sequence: TGTGCCAGTAGTATAGAGCCCGGACAGGGCGATGGAAACACCATATATTTT. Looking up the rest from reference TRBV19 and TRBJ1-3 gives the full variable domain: DGGITQSPKYLFRKEGQNVTLSCEQNLNHDAMYWYRQDPGQGLRLIYYSQIVNDFQKGDIAEGYSVSREKKESFPLTVTSAQKNPTAFYLCASSIEPGQGDGNTIYFGEGSWLTVV.

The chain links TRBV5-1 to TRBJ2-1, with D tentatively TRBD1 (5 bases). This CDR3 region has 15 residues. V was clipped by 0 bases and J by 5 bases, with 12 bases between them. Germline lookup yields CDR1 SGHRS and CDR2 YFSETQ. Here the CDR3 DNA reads TGCGCCAGCAGCTTGGTAGGGGATCCAAACAATGAGCAGTTCTTC. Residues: CASSLVGDPNNEQFF.

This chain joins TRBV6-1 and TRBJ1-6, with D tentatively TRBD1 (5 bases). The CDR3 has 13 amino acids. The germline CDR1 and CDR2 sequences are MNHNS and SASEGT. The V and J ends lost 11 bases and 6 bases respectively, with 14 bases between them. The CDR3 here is CAGQGYGNSPLHF. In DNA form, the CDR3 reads TGTGCCGGCCAGGGTTACGGTAATTCACCCCTCCACTTT.

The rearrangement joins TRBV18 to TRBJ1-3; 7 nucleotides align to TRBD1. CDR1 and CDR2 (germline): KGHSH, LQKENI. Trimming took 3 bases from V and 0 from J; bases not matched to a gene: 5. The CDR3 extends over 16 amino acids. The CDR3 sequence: CASSPDRPTSGNTIYF. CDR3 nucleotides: TGTGCCAGCTCACCGGACAGGCCTACCTCTGGAAACACCATATATTTT.